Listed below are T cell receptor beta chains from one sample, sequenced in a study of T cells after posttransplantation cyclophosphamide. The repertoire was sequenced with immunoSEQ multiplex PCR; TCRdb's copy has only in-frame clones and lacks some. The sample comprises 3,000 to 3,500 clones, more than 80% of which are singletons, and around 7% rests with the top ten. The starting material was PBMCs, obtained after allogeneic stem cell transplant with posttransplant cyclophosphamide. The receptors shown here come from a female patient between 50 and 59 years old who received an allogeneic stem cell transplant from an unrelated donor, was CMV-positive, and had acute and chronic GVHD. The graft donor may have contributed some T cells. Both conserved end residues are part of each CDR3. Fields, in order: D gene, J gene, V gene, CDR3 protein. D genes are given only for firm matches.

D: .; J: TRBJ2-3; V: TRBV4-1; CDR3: CASSQVNLVTTDTQYF
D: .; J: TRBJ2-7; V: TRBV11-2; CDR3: CASRGASDYEQYF
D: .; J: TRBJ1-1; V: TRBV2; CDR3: CASSVQPHMNTEAFF
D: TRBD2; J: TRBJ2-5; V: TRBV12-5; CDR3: CASGLGSGGQETQYF
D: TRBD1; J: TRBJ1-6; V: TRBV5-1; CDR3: CASSPRQGANSPLHF
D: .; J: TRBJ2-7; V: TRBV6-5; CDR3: CASSAATRVQYF
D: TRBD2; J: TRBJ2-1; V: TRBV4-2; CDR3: CASSQAKGLATYNEQFF
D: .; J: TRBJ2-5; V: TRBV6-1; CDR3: CASSGHYQETQYF
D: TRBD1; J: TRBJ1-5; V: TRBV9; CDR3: CASSVGTGDSQPQHF
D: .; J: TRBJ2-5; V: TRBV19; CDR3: CASSMTEGIGTQYF
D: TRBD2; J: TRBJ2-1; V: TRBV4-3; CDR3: CASSQGLAGGYNEQFF
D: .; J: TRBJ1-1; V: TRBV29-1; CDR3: CSVGPGHYIEAFF
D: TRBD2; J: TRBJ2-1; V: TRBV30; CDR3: CAGAGGAYNEQFF
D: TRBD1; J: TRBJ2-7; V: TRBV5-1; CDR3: CASSLSGQMLGEQYF
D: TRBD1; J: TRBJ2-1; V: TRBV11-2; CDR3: CASSLDWSETGDFLNNEQFF
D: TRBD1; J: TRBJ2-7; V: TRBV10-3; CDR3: CAIGDRVFNEQYF
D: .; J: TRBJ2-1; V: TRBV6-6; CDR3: CASRLTDMESEQFF
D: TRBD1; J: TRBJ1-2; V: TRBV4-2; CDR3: CASSQVQTGNINYGYTF
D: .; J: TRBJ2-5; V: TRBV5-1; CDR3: CASSPERGDETQYF
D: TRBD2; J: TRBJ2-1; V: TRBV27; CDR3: CASSFRDYYNEQFF
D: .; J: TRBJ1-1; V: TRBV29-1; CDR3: CSVEDRPGVNTEAFF
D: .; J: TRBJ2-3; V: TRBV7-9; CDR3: CASSPHASGVGTQYF
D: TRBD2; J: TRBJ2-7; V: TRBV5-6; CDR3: CASSLVTSGSPHEQYF
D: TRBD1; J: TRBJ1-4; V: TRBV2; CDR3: CASSVTGTGNEKLFF
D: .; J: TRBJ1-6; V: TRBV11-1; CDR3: CASSRPGTSKNSPLHF
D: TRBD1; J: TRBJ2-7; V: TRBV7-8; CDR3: CASRLTGTGSSRGASYEQYF
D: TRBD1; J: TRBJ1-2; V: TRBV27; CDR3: CASSIGTGGHYGYTF
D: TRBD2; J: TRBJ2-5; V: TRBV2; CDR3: CASPGSGSPETQYF
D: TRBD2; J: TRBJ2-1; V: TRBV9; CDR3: CASSISGGANEQFF
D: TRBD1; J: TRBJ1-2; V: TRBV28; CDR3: CASSLGQGNYGYTF
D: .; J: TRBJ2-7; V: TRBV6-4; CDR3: CASSQLPGSYEQYF
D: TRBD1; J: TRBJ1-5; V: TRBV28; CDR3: CASSSGRGPTQPQHF
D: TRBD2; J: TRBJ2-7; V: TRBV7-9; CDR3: CASSARTSGETYEQYF
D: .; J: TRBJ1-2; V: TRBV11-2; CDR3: CASSRSFGGPNYGYTF
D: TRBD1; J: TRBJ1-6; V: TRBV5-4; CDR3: CASSLDRGSNSPLHF
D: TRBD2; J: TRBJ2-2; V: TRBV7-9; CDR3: CASSLNTGLAGGWTGELFF
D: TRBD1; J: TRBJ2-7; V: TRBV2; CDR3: CASREGQLYEQYF
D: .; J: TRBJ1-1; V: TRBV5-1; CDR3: CASSFRASGTEAFF
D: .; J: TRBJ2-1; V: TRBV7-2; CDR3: CASSPSEYNEQFF
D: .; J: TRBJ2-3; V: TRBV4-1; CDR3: CASSQGGEWRSTDTQYF
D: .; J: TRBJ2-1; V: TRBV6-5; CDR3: CASESVSYNEQFF
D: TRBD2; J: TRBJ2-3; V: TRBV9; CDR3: CASSFHPGTSDLTDTQYF
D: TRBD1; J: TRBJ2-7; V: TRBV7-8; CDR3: CASSPGDSHYEQYF